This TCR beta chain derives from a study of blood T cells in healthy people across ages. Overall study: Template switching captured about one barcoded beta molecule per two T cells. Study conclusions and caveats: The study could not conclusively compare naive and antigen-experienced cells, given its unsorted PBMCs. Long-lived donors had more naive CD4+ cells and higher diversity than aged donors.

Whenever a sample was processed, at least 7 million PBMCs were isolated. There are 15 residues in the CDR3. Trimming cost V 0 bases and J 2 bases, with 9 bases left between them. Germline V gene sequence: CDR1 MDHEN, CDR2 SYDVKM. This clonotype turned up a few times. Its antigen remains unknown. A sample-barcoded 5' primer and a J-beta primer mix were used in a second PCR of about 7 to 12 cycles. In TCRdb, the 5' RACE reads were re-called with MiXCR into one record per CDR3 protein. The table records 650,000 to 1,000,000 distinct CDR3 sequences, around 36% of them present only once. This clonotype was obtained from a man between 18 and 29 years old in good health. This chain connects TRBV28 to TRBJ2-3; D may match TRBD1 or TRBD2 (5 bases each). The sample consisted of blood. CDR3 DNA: TGTGCCAGCAGTTTATGGGGACCCACCACAGATACGCAGTATTTT. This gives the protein CASSLWGPTTDTQYF.